This T cell receptor beta chain originates from a study of CD8 T cell repertoires and HIV-1 epitope variants. About the study: Equal numbers of autologous T cell-negative cells presented antigen to enriched T cells.

Assay: immunoSEQ multiplex PCR; the TCRdb copy retains only in-frame clones and omits some. The top ten clones hold around two fifths of a sample with nearly 5,500 clones, roughly 66% of them seen once. With respect to this clone: The antigen remains undetermined.

V was trimmed by 3 bases and J by 2 bases, leaving 8 bases between them. The CDR3 length is 13 residues. Germline CDR1 reads SGHNT; CDR2 reads YYREEE (reference sequence). The source material was cultured CD8+ T cells derived from PBMCs. The rearrangement links TRBV5-4 to TRBJ2-5, with unresolved D. This TCR was sampled from a male donor with HIV. For the CDR3, the DNA is TGTGCCAGCAGCTCGCCAGGACAAGAGACCCAGTACTTC. Its translation is CASSSPGQETQYF.